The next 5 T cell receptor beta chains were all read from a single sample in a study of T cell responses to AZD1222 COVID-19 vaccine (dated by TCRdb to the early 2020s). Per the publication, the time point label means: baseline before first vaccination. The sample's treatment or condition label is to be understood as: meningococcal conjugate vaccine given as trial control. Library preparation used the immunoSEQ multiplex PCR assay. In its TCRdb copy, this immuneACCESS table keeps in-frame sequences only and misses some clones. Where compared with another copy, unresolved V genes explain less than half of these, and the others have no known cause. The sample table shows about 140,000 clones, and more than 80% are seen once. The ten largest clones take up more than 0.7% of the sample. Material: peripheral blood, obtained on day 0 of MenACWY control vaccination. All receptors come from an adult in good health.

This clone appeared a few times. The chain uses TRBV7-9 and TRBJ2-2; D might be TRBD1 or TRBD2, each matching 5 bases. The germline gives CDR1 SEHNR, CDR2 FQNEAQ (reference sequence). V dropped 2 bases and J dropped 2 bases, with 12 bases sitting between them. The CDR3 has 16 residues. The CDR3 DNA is TGTGCCAGCAGCTTATATGAGGGGATCAACACCGGGGAGCTGTTTTTT. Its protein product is CASSLYEGINTGELFF.

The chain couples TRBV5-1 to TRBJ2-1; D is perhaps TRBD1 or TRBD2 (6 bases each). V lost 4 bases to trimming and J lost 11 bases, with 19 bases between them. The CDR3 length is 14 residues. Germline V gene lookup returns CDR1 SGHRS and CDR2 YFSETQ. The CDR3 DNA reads TGCGCCAGCAGCGAGGGGGTTGGAGGGAGGAAGCAGTTCTTC. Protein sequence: CASSEGVGGRKQFF.

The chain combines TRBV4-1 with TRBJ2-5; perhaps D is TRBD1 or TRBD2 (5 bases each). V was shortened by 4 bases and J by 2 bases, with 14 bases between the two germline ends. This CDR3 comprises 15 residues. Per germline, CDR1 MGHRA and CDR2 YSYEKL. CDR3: CASSPPGDGQETQYF. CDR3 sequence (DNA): TGCGCCAGCAGCCCGCCCGGGGACGGGCAAGAGACCCAGTACTTC.

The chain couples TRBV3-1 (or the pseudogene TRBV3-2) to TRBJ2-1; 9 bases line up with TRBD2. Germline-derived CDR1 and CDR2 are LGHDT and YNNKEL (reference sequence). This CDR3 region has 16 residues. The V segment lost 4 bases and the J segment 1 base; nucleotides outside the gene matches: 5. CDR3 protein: CASSRSSGNSYNEQFF. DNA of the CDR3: TGTGCCAGCAGCCGATCTAGCGGGAATTCCTACAATGAGCAGTTCTTC.

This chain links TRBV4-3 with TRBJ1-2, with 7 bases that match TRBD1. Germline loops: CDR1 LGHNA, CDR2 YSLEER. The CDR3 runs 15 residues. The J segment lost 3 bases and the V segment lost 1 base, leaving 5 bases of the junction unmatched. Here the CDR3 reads CASSQVRQGHYGYTF. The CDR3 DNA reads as TGCGCCAGCAGCCAAGTACGACAGGGCCACTATGGCTACACCTTC.